This T cell receptor beta chain was profiled in a study of vaccination effects on CD4 cells after COVID-19. Study context: Post-vaccine draws lagged the second dose by a median of 72 days. The study's findings and limits: Recruitment yielded few convalescent patients, and the study had no early post-infection timepoints.

The assay was immunoSEQ multiplex PCR, and TCRdb's table has in-frame clones only and misses some. Seen here are under 40,000 clones, approximately 84% observed once, and the top ten hold just under 2%. This clone was detected only a few times. The antigen remains unidentified. CDR1 is MDHEN and CDR2 is SYDVKM in the germline V gene. The CDR3 consists of 14 residues. Trimming removed 2 bases at V and 6 bases at J, with 13 bases between. Antigen-specific CD4+ T cells expanded by the ViraFEST assay with viral peptide pools were then sequenced. With around ten days of culture completed, CD4+ T cells were isolated. Two-dose vaccination with either BNT162b2 or mRNA-1273 was given to the participants. In culture with about 10 IU/ml IL-2 and about 9.7 ug/ml peptides, PBMC were grown at around 1.8 million per well.

The clonotype originates from a human donor who received a COVID-19 vaccine. Some clones in this sample may be carry-over from other donors' samples. The chain recombines TRBV28 with TRBJ2-5; D possibly corresponds to TRBD2 (6 bases). The material sequenced was CD4+ T cells from PBMCs cultured with HCoV-NL63 spike peptides, taken after COVID-19 vaccination. The CDR3 bases are TGTGCCAGCAGTTTAACGCGGGGCGGAAAGACCCAGTACTTC. Translated, it gives CASSLTRGGKTQYF.